This T cell receptor (beta chain) is drawn from a study of shared clonotypes between healthy human individuals. Study-level results: Sampling involved blood alone; tissue repertoires likely differ.

This clone was counted a single time. No antigen is known for it. The CDR3 has 11 amino acids. The germline gives CDR1 MNHNS, CDR2 SASEGT. Trimming removed 1 base at V and 8 bases at J, with 5 bases between. It was 250 to 350 ng DNA, about 33,000 T cell genomes, that went into each replicate PCR of unsorted PBMC. Generated by immunoSEQ multiplex PCR, the TCRdb table keeps only in-frame clones and is missing some. The sample consists of about 470,000 clones, roughly 80% of them appearing once. This chain connects TRBV6-1 to TRBJ1-1; no clear D. This sequence originates from a woman between 35 and 50 years old in good health. Some clones in this sample may be carry-over from other donors' samples. The material sequenced was PBMCs. CDR3 sequence reads: CASSEVLEAFF. CDR3 in DNA: TGTGCCAGCAGTGAAGTACTAGAAGCTTTCTTT.